The present T cell receptor (beta chain) was sequenced within a study of blood T cells in healthy people across ages. Germline loops: CDR1 GTSNPN, CDR2 SVGIG (reference sequence). Germline trimming cut 0 bases from V and 5 bases from J; bases unmatched to any gene: 3. The CDR3 runs 13 residues. Combining a sample-barcoded 5' primer with a J-beta primer mix, a second PCR ran for 7 to 11 cycles. TCRdb re-called the 5' RACE reads with MiXCR, one entry per CDR3 protein. The repertoire holds 1.5 million to 2 million distinct CDR3 sequences, with 30% to 35% as singletons. This TCR was recovered from a woman in her twenties or thirties in good health. The chain joins TRBV30 to TRBJ2-7, with 8 bases that match TRBD1. Specimen: blood. CDR3 in DNA: TGTGCCTGGAGTGTAAGGACAGGGAACGAGCAGTACTTC. Its protein is CAWSVRTGNEQYF.